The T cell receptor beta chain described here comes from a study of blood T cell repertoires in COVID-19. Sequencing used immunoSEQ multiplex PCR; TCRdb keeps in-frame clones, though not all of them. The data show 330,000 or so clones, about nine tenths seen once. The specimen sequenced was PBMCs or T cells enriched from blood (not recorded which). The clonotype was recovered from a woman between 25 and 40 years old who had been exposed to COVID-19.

CDR3 in DNA: TGTGCCAGCAGTTTGAGGGCAGGGGGCAAAAACATTCAGTACTTC. This codes for CASSLRAGGKNIQYF. The V and J genes are TRBV27 and TRBJ2-4; 7 nucleotides line up with TRBD1. Losses at the gene ends were 3 bases for V and 3 bases for J; bases not matched to a gene: 5. The CDR3 sequence is 15 residues long. From germline, CDR1 is MNHEY and CDR2 SMNVEV (reference sequence).